This passage covers 10 T cell receptor beta chains from one sample sequenced in a study of human thymus T cells. The thymus tissue came from resections taken during corrective heart surgery. The protocol was immunoSEQ multiplex PCR, while the TCRdb copy is restricted to in-frame clones and leaves out a portion. This sample has around 120,000 clones, with approximately 96% found just once. The sequencing sample was made of thymus tissue. Source of these receptors: a boy in the first two years of life with a congenital heart defect but otherwise immunologically healthy.

The chain couples TRBV2 to TRBJ2-1; maybe TRBD1 (7 bases). This CDR3 has 15 residues. Germline loops: CDR1 SNHLY, CDR2 FYNNEI. The V and J ends lost 8 bases and 4 bases respectively, with 18 bases between them. The DNA of the CDR3 is TGTGCCAGCGCAGGGGGGCTAGCTCCTTACAATGAGCAGTTCTTC. Translating gives CASAGGLAPYNEQFF.

This sequence joins TRBV6-5 and TRBJ1-2; 7 bases agree with TRBD1. CDR3 length: 13 residues. The V segment lost 1 base and the J segment 4 bases; nucleotides outside the gene matches: 0. Germline CDR1 and CDR2: MNHEY and SVGAGI. The CDR3 DNA sequence: TGTGCCAGCAGTTACTGGGACAGCTATGGCTACACCTTC. Amino acids: CASSYWDSYGYTF.

The V call is TRBV9, the J call TRBJ2-3; the D is unclear. The CDR3 covers 16 residues. Per the germline V gene, CDR1 is SGDLS and CDR2 is YYNGEE. Between the trimmed V and J ends, which lost 0 bases and 5 bases, there was a span of 16 bases. CDR3 amino acids: CASSVAPYPAEDTQYF. For the CDR3, the DNA is TGTGCCAGCAGCGTAGCCCCCTACCCTGCGGAAGATACGCAGTATTTT. Based on the CDR3 plus reference TRBV9 and TRBJ2-3, the full variable domain is DSGVTQTPKHLITATGQRVTLRCSPRSGDLSVYWYQQSLDQGLQFLIQYYNGEERAKGNILERFSAQQFPDLHSELNLSSLELGDSALYFCASSVAPYPAEDTQYFGPGTRLTVL.

This clone has just a few counts. V is TRBV19 and J is TRBJ1-2; tentatively, D is TRBD1 (5 bases). CDR3 size: 13 residues. The V gene lost 6 bases and the J gene lost 5 bases, with 13 bases spanning the gap. Germline lookup yields CDR1 LNHDA and CDR2 SQIVND (reference sequence). Written as DNA, the CDR3 is TGTGCCAGTAGGCTGACAGTCGATTATGGCTACACCTTC. As protein: CASRLTVDYGYTF. Full variable domain (missing parts from reference TRBV19 and TRBJ1-2): DGGITQSPKYLFRKEGQNVTLSCEQNLNHDAMYWYRQDPGQGLRLIYYSQIVNDFQKGDIAEGYSVSREKKESFPLTVTSAQKNPTAFYLCASRLTVDYGYTFGSGTRLTVV.

The chain couples TRBV14 to TRBJ2-5; TRBD1 matches at 7 bases. Trimming cost V 4 bases and J 5 bases; bases outside gene matches: 10. The CDR3 loop spans 15 amino acids. Germline values: CDR1 SGHDN, CDR2 FVKESK. The DNA of the CDR3 is TGTGCCAGCAGCCTGAGACAGGGTTCGTTGGAGACCCAGTACTTC. Amino acids: CASSLRQGSLETQYF.

The chain carries TRBV28 and TRBJ1-3; no clear D. This CDR3 contains 14 residues. Germline values: CDR1 MDHEN, CDR2 SYDVKM. V was shortened by 5 bases and J by 3 bases, with 11 bases between the two germline ends. CDR3 sequence: CASSQAYLGNTIYF. The CDR3 DNA follows: TGTGCCAGCAGTCAGGCCTACCTTGGAAACACCATATATTTT.

The chain couples TRBV19 to TRBJ2-3; TRBD2 might be the D (7 bases). V lost 7 bases to trimming and J lost 4 bases, with 18 bases between them. Germline values: CDR1 LNHDA, CDR2 SQIVND (reference sequence). The CDR3 covers 15 residues. CDR3 loop: CASTPRGGVADTQYF. DNA of the CDR3: TGTGCCAGTACACCAAGGGGGGGGGTGGCAGATACGCAGTATTTT.

The rearrangement links TRBV5-6 to TRBJ1-6, with a weak D call TRBD1 (6 bases). V was clipped by 1 base and J by 3 bases, with 11 bases between them. Per germline, CDR1 SGHDT and CDR2 YYEEEE. This CDR3 comprises 16 residues. The chain's CDR3 is CASSLTTGHYNSPLHF. CDR3 coding DNA: TGTGCCAGCAGCTTGACAACGGGACACTATAATTCACCCCTCCACTTT.

V and J are TRBV7-2 and TRBJ1-5; D unresolved. This CDR3 has 18 amino acids. In germline, CDR1 is SGHTA, CDR2 FQGNSA. V was clipped by 5 bases and J by 4 bases, with 24 bases between them. This CDR3 reads CASSEQWVSREGNQPQHF. Written as DNA, the CDR3 is TGTGCCAGCAGCGAACAGTGGGTTTCTAGGGAGGGTAATCAGCCCCAGCATTTT.

In nucleotides, the CDR3 is TGTGCCAGCAGTTCCACCGGGACAGGGGGGGGACAGCCCCAGCATTTT. It translates to CASSSTGTGGGQPQHF. This chain joins TRBV28 and TRBJ1-5; TRBD1 agrees at 11 bases. Germline V gene sequence: CDR1 MDHEN, CDR2 SYDVKM. This CDR3 has 16 residues. The junction had 9 bases not matched to a gene; V was cut back by 4 bases and J by 7 bases.